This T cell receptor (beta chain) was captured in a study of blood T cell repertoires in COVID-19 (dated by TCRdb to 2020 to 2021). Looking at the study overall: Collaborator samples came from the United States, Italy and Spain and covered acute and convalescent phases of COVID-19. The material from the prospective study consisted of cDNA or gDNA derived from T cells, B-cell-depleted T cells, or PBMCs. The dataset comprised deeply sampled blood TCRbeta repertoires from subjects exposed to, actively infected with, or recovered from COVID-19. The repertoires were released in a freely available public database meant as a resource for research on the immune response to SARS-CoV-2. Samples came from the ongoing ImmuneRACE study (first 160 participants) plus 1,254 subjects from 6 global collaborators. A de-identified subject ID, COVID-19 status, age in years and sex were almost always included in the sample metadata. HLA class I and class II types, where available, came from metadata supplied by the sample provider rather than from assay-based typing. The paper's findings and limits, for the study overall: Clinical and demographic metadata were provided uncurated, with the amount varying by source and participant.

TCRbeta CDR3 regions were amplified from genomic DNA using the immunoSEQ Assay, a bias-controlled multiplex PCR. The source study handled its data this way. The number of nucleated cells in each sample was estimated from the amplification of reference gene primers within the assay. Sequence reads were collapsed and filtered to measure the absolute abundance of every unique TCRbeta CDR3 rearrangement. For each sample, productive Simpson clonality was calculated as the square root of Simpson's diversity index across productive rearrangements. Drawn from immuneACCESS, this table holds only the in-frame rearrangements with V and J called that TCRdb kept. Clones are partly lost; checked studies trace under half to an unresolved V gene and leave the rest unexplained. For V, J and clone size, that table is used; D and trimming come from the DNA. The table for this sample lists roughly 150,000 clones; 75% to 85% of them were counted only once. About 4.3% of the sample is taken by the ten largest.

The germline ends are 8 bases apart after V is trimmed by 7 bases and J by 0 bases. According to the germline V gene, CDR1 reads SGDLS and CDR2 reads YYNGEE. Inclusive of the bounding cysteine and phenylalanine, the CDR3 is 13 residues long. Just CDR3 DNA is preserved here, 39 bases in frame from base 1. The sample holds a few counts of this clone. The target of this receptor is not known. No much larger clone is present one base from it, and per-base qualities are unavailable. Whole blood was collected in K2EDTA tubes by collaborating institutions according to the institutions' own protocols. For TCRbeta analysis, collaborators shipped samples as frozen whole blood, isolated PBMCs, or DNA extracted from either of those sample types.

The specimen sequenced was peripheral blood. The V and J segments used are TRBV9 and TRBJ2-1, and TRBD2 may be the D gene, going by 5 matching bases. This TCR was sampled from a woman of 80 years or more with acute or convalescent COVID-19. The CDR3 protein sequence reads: CASARGSYNEQFF. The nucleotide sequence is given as TGTGCCAGCGCCCGGGGCTCCTACAATGAGCAGTTCTTC. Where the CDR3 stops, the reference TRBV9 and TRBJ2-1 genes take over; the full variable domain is DSGVTQTPKHLITATGQRVTLRCSPRSGDLSVYWYQQSLDQGLQFLIQYYNGEERAKGNILERFSAQQFPDLHSELNLSSLELGDSALYFCASARGSYNEQFFGPGTRLTVL.